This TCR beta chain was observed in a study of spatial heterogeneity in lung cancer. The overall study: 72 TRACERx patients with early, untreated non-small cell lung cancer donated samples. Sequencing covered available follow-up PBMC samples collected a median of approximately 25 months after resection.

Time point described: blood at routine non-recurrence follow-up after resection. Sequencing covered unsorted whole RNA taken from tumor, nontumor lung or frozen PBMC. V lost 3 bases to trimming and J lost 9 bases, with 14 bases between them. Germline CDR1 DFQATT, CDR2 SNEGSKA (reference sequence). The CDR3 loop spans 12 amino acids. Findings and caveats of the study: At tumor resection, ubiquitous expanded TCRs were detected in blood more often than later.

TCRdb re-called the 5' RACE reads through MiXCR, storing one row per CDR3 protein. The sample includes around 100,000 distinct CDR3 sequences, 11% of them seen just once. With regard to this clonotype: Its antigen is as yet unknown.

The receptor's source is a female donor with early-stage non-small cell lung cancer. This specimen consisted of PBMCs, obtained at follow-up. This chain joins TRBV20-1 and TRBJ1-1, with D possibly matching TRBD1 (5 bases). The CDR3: CSASPGDSQAFF. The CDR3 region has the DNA TGCAGTGCTAGCCCTGGAGACAGTCAAGCTTTCTTT.